This T cell receptor (beta chain) is from a study of blood T cell repertoires in COVID-19. Across the whole study: From the United States, Italy and Spain came samples of acute and convalescent COVID-19. Nucleic acid was either cDNA or gDNA, and it came from T cells, B-cell-depleted T cells, or PBMCs.

Trimming took 7 bases from V and 6 from J; bases not matched to a gene: 6. The CDR3 sequence is 13 residues long. Clinical histories supplied by participants themselves formed the basis of cohort assignment. In the original analysis: The authors estimated nucleated cell counts from reference gene primer amplification. The protocol was immunoSEQ multiplex PCR, while the TCRdb copy is restricted to in-frame clones and leaves out a portion. The DNA was the basis for D and trimming; V, J and clone size are from that table. The table has around 300,000 clones, about 90% seen once. This sequence originates from a man aged 25-40 years who had recovered from COVID-19. This chain joins TRBV12-3 or TRBV12-4 and TRBJ1-5; TRBD1 agrees at 7 bases. Sequencing was performed on PBMCs or T cells enriched from blood (not recorded which). CDR3 sequence (DNA): TGTGCCAGCACCATTCAGGGGGGTCAGCCCCAGCATTTT. It is translated as CASTIQGGQPQHF.